This T cell receptor (beta chain) derives from a study of blood T cell repertoires in COVID-19. Study details: Acute and convalescent COVID-19 samples came from the United States, Italy and Spain.

Recruitment covered 20 to 25 US areas and drew participants whose ages spanned roughly 18 to 100 years. Grouping used clinical history reported by participants in a survey and questionnaire. People in the exposed group encountered a COVID-19 case within 2 weeks before entering the study. TCRdb's copy holds only in-frame clones and misses some; the assay was immunoSEQ multiplex PCR. This sample has about 150,000 clones, with roughly 84% found just once. The CDR3 is made up of 12 amino acids. J gave up 8 bases and V 6 bases, and 5 bases lay outside the gene matches. Germline lookup yields CDR1 SQVTM and CDR2 ANQGSEA.

This clonotype originated in a woman in her forties or fifties who had been exposed to COVID-19. The sample consisted of PBMCs or T cells enriched from blood (not recorded which). This chain uses TRBV29-1 with TRBJ1-2; 11 nucleotides line up with TRBD1. CDR3 region: CSVPRTGGGYTF. CDR3 DNA sequence: TGCAGCGTCCCCAGGACAGGGGGCGGCTACACCTTC. The complete variable domain, with remaining parts taken from reference TRBV29-1 and TRBJ1-2, reads SAVISQKPSRDICQRGTSLTIQCQVDSQVTMMFWYRQQPGQSLTLIATANQGSEATYESGFVIDKFPISRPNLTFSTLTVSNMSPEDSSIYLCSVPRTGGGYTFGSGTRLTVV.